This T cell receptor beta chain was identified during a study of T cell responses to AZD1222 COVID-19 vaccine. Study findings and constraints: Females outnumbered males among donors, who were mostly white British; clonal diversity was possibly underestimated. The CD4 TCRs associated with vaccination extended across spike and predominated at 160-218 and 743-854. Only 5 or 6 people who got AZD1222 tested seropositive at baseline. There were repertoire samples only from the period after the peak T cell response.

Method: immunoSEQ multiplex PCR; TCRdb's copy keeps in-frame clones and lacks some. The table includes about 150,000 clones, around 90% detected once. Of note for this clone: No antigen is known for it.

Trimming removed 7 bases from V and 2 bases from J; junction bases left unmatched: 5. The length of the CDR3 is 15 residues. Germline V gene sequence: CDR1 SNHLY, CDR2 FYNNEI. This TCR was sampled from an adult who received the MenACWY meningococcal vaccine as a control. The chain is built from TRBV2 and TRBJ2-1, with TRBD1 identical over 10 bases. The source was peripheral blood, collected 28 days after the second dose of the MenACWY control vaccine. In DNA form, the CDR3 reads TGTGCCAGCATTGGACAGGGGGGAACCTACAATGAGCAGTTCTTC. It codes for CASIGQGGTYNEQFF.